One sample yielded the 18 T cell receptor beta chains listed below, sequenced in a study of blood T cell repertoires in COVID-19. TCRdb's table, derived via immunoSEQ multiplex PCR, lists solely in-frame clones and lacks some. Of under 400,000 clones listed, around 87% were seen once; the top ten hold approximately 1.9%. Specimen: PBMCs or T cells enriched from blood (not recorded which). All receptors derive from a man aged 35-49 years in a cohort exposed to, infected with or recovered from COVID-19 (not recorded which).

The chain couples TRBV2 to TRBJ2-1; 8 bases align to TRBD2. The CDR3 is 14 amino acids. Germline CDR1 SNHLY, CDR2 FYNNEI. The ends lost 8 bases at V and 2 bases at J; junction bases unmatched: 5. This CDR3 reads CASSTSGPYNEQFF. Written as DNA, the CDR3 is TGTGCCAGCTCCACTAGCGGTCCCTACAATGAGCAGTTCTTC.

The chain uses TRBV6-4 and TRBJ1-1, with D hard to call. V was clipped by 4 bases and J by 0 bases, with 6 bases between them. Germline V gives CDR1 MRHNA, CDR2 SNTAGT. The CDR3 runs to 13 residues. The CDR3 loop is CASSARLNTEAFF. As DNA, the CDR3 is TGTGCCAGCAGTGCTAGGTTGAACACTGAAGCTTTCTTT.

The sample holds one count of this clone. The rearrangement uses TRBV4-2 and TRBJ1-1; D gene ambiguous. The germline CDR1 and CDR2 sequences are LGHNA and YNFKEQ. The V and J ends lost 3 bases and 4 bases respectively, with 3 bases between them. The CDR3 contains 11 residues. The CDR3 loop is CASSHGTEAFF. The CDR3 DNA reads TGTGCCAGCAGCCACGGCACTGAAGCTTTCTTT.

This chain's CDR3 is CASSEGSGTSHF. The CDR3 DNA reads as TGTGCCAGCAGTGAAGGAAGCGGGACTTCGCATTTT. V usage is TRBV6-1 and J usage is TRBJ1-5; D may be TRBD1 (5 bases). V was cut by 1 base and J by 15 bases, with 13 bases left in between. Germline CDR1 is MNHNS and CDR2 is SASEGT. This CDR3 region has 12 residues.

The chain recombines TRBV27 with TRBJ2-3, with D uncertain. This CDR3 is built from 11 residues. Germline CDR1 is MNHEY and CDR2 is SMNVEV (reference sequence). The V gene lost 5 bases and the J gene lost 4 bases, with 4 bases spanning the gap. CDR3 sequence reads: CASSRSDTQYF. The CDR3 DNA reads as TGTGCCAGCAGTCGGTCAGATACGCAGTATTTT.

CDR3 in amino acids: CASSVLGAPGNTIYF. In DNA, the CDR3 is TGTGCCAGCAGCGTATTGGGGGCGCCTGGAAACACCATATATTTT. V usage is TRBV9 and J usage is TRBJ1-3; possibly TRBD1 for D (6 bases). This CDR3 comprises 15 residues. Germline assignment: CDR1 SGDLS and CDR2 YYNGEE. Trimming cost V 1 base and J 2 bases, with 10 bases left between them.

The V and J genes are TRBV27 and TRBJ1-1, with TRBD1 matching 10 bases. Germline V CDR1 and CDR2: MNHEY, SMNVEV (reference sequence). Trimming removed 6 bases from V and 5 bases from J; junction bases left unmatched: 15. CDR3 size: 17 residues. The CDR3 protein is CASSRYLPGQGKTEAFF. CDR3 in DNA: TGTGCCAGCAGCCGTTATCTACCGGGACAGGGGAAGACTGAAGCTTTCTTT.

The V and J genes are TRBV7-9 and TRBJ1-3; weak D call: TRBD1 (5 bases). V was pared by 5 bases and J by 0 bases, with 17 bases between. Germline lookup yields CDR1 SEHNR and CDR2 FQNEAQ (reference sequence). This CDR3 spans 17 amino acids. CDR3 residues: CASSEGYQGFSGNTIYF. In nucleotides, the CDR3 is TGTGCCAGCAGCGAAGGATACCAGGGCTTCTCTGGAAACACCATATATTTT.

CDR3 protein: CASGRIGGSNNEQFF. The DNA of the CDR3 is TGTGCCAGCGGGCGGATCGGCGGGAGTAATAATGAGCAGTTCTTC. V usage is TRBV27 and J usage is TRBJ2-1; TRBD2 matches at 7 bases. The V gene end was trimmed by 8 bases and the J gene end by 7 bases; junction bases not matched to a gene: 14. The germline CDR1 and CDR2 sequences are MNHEY and SMNVEV (reference sequence). This CDR3 is 15 amino acids long.

For the CDR3, the DNA is TGTGCCAGTAGTATAGGAGGACAAAAGACTGAAGCTTTCTTT. Amino acid sequence: CASSIGGQKTEAFF. The rearrangement uses TRBV19 and TRBJ1-1, with D maybe TRBD1 (5 bases). This CDR3 has 14 amino acids. V lost 1 base and J lost 5, with 11 bases in between. Germline-derived CDR1 and CDR2 are LNHDA and SQIVND (reference sequence).

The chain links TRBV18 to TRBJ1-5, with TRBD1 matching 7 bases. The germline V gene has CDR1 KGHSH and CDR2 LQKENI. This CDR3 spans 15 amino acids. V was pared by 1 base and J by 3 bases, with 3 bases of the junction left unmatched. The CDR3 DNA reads TGTGCCAGCTCACCACTTAAGGGGGCCAATCAGCCCCAGCATTTT. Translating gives CASSPLKGANQPQHF.

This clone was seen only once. DNA of the CDR3: TGTGCCAGCAGTTACTCTGGCAGAAATTCACCCCTCCACTTT. Protein sequence: CASSYSGRNSPLHF. The chain recombines TRBV6-6 with TRBJ1-6; no clear D. This CDR3 region has 14 residues. Germline loops: CDR1 MNHNY, CDR2 SVGAGI (reference sequence). Trimming removed 0 bases at V and 7 bases at J, with 7 bases between.

The chain's CDR3 is CAWAGESYMYGYTF. Written as DNA, the CDR3 is TGTGCCTGGGCCGGGGAATCGTATATGTACGGCTACACCTTC. V usage is TRBV30 and J usage is TRBJ1-2; D uncertain. Trimming removed 5 bases at V and 8 bases at J, with 21 bases between. In germline, CDR1 is GTSNPN, CDR2 SVGIG (reference sequence). The CDR3 sequence is 14 residues long.

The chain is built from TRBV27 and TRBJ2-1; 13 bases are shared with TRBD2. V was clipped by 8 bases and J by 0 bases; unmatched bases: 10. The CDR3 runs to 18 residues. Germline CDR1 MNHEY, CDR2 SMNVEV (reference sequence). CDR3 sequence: CASYKGLAGYFSYNEQFF. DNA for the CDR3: TGTGCCAGCTACAAGGGACTAGCGGGATATTTCTCCTACAATGAGCAGTTCTTC.

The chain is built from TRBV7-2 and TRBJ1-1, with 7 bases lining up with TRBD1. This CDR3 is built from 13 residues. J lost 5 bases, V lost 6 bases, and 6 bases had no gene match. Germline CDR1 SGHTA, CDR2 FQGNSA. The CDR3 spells CASSRGLRTEAFF. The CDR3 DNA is TGTGCCAGCAGTAGGGGGCTGAGGACTGAAGCTTTCTTT.

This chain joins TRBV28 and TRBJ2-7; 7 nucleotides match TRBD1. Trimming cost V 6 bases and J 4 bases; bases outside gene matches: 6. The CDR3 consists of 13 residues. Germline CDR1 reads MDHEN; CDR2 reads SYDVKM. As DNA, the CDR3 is TGTGCCAGCAGGGGGGACAGACCATACGAGCAGTACTTC. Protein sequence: CASRGDRPYEQYF.

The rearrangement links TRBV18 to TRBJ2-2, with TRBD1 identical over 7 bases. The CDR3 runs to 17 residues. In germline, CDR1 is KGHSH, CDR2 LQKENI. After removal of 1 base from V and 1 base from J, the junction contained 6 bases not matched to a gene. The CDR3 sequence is CASSPLGQVGNTGELFF. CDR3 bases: TGTGCCAGCTCACCACTAGGACAGGTCGGGAACACCGGGGAGCTGTTTTTT.

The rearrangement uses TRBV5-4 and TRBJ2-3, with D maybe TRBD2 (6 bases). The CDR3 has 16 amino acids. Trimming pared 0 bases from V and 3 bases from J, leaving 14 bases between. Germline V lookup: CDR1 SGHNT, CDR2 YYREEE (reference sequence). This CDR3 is CASSLEAGLSTDTQYF. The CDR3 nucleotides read TGTGCCAGCAGCTTGGAGGCGGGATTGAGTACAGATACGCAGTATTTT. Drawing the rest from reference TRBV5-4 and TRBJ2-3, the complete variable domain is ETGVTQSPTHLIKTRGQQVTLRCSSQSGHNTVSWYQQALGQGPQFIFQYYREEENGRGNFPPRFSGLQFPNYSSELNVNALELDDSALYLCASSLEAGLSTDTQYFGPGTRLTVL.